The subject of this entry is one T cell receptor (beta chain). What it binds is not known. V lost 0 bases, J lost 3 bases, and 11 bases lay in between. The germline V gene has CDR1 MGHRA and CDR2 YSYEKL. There are 15 residues in the CDR3. The sample belongs to a study of T cell responses to AZD1222 COVID-19 vaccine. Study-level findings and limits: It was only after the peak T cell response that any repertoires were sampled. Donors in the cohort were predominantly white British and more often female, and clonal diversity was possibly underestimated.

The method was immunoSEQ multiplex PCR; TCRdb's version includes in-frame clones alone and lacks a portion of them. The sample carries 95,000 to 100,000 clones, 86% recorded once. The sequencing used peripheral blood, collected on day 0 of AZD1222 vaccination. The origin of this receptor is an adult in good health. The genes are TRBV4-1 and TRBJ1-2, with D possibly being TRBD1 (6 bases). The CDR3 spells CASSQDRDTHYGYTF. In DNA form, the CDR3 reads TGCGCCAGCAGCCAAGACCGGGACACTCACTATGGCTACACCTTC.